Listed below are T cell receptor beta chains from one sample, sequenced in a study of Ad26.COV2.S vaccination and SARS-CoV-2 variants. Libraries were prepared by immunoSEQ multiplex PCR; TCRdb keeps only in-frame clonotypes and omits some of them. The table includes fewer than 900,000 clones, roughly 90% detected once. The material was peripheral blood, obtained in a trial of Ad26.COV2.S vaccine versus placebo. Every receptor here comes from a person aged 18-65 years who received the Ad26.COV2.S COVID-19 vaccine or a placebo. CDR3s include the opening cysteine and the closing phenylalanine or tryptophan. A D gene is named only where the DNA matches it firmly.

J gene: TRBJ2-7; D gene: TRBD2; CDR3 length: 15; V gene: TRBV2; CDR3 DNA: TGTGCCAGCAGTGGGTCGGGGGGACTCTCCTACGAGCAGTACTTC; CDR3 protein: CASSGSGGLSYEQYF
J gene: TRBJ1-1; D gene: -; CDR3 length: 12; V gene: TRBV11-1; CDR3 DNA: TGTGCCAGCAGCTTAGCAGGGAACAGGGCTTTCTTT; CDR3 protein: CASSLAGNRAFF
J gene: TRBJ2-1; D gene: TRBD2; CDR3 length: 16; V gene: TRBV10-3; CDR3 DNA: TGTGCCATCAGGGAGACTAGCGGGGGCCTAAACAATGAGCAGTTCTTC; CDR3 protein: CAIRETSGGLNNEQFF
J gene: TRBJ2-5; D gene: TRBD1; CDR3 length: 14; V gene: TRBV5-1; CDR3 DNA: TGCGCCAGCAGCCCCGGCAGGGGGCAAGAGACCCAGTACTTC; CDR3 protein: CASSPGRGQETQYF
J gene: TRBJ2-3; D gene: TRBD2; CDR3 length: 14; V gene: TRBV3-1/TRBV3-2; CDR3 DNA: TGTGCCAGCAGCCGGCGGGGAGGGGCAGATACGCAGTATTTT; CDR3 protein: CASSRRGGADTQYF
J gene: TRBJ1-2; D gene: -; CDR3 length: 12; V gene: TRBV3-1/TRBV3-2; CDR3 DNA: TGTGCCAGCAGCCAAGGGGTGGCCGGCTACACCTTC; CDR3 protein: CASSQGVAGYTF
J gene: TRBJ1-2; D gene: -; CDR3 length: 11; V gene: TRBV20-1; CDR3 DNA: TGCAGTGCTCAGGACAGCTATGGCTACACCTTC; CDR3 protein: CSAQDSYGYTF
J gene: TRBJ2-1; D gene: TRBD1; CDR3 length: 15; V gene: TRBV18; CDR3 DNA: TGTGCCAGCTCACCCGGGACAGGGGTTTCCAATGAGCAGTTCTTC; CDR3 protein: CASSPGTGVSNEQFF
J gene: TRBJ1-5; D gene: TRBD1; CDR3 length: 16; V gene: TRBV18; CDR3 DNA: TGTGCCAGCTCACCACCAGTGGGACAGGGCAATCAGCCCCAGCATTTT; CDR3 protein: CASSPPVGQGNQPQHF
J gene: TRBJ1-5; D gene: TRBD1; CDR3 length: 14; V gene: TRBV7-9; CDR3 DNA: TGTGCCAGCAGCCGGACAGGAGACAATCAGCCCCAGCATTTT; CDR3 protein: CASSRTGDNQPQHF
J gene: TRBJ2-1; D gene: TRBD1; CDR3 length: 16; V gene: TRBV24-1; CDR3 DNA: TGTGCCACCAGTGGGTCCGGGACAGGGGGCATTAATGAGCAGTTCTTC; CDR3 protein: CATSGSGTGGINEQFF
J gene: TRBJ1-2; D gene: TRBD1; CDR3 length: 15; V gene: TRBV3-1/TRBV3-2; CDR3 DNA: TGTGCCAGCAGCAACCGGGACAGGGGAAGATATGGCTACACCTTC; CDR3 protein: CASSNRDRGRYGYTF
J gene: TRBJ2-2; D gene: TRBD2; CDR3 length: 16; V gene: TRBV11-3; CDR3 DNA: TGTGCCAGCAGCTGGGGACTAGCGGGAGTTACCGGGGAGCTGTTTTTT; CDR3 protein: CASSWGLAGVTGELFF
J gene: TRBJ2-5; D gene: -; CDR3 length: 15; V gene: TRBV6-5; CDR3 DNA: TGTGCCAGCAGTAACCCGACAGGGAGGGGGGAGACCCAGTACTTC; CDR3 protein: CASSNPTGRGETQYF
J gene: TRBJ2-3; D gene: -; CDR3 length: 15; V gene: TRBV2; CDR3 DNA: TGTGCCAGCCGTCGGTCGGGAGCCCCCACAGATACGCAGTATTTT; CDR3 protein: CASRRSGAPTDTQYF
J gene: TRBJ1-1; D gene: -; CDR3 length: 14; V gene: TRBV18; CDR3 DNA: TGTGCCAGCTCACCCTCGACAGGGAACACTGAAGCTTTCTTT; CDR3 protein: CASSPSTGNTEAFF
J gene: TRBJ2-5; D gene: -; CDR3 length: 13; V gene: TRBV7-7; CDR3 DNA: TGTGCTAGCAGCCTGGACAGCCAAGAGACCCAGTACTTC; CDR3 protein: CASSLDSQETQYF
J gene: TRBJ2-1; D gene: -; CDR3 length: 15; V gene: TRBV6-2/TRBV6-3; CDR3 DNA: TGTGCCAGCAGTTACGGTGGGACCCTATACAATGAGCAGTTCTTC; CDR3 protein: CASSYGGTLYNEQFF
J gene: TRBJ1-6; D gene: TRBD1; CDR3 length: 14; V gene: TRBV7-2; CDR3 DNA: TGTGCCAGCAGTTGGCAGGGGGCGAATTCACCCCTCCACTTT; CDR3 protein: CASSWQGANSPLHF
J gene: TRBJ1-1; D gene: -; CDR3 length: 13; V gene: TRBV18; CDR3 DNA: TGTGCCAGCTCACCACTGTGGGCAGCTGAAGCTTTCTTT; CDR3 protein: CASSPLWAAEAFF
J gene: TRBJ1-5; D gene: -; CDR3 length: 16; V gene: TRBV6-1; CDR3 DNA: TGTGCCAGCAGTGAAAACCCACTTCCGGGCAATCAGCCCCAGCATTTT; CDR3 protein: CASSENPLPGNQPQHF
J gene: TRBJ2-6; D gene: -; CDR3 length: 15; V gene: TRBV7-9; CDR3 DNA: TGTGCCAGCAGCTTACCCAGGACTGGGGCCAACGTCCTGACTTTC; CDR3 protein: CASSLPRTGANVLTF
J gene: TRBJ2-7; D gene: TRBD2; CDR3 length: 15; V gene: TRBV7-3; CDR3 DNA: TGTGCCAGCAGCCAGACTAGCGGGCCCTCCTACGAGCAGTACTTC; CDR3 protein: CASSQTSGPSYEQYF
J gene: TRBJ1-6; D gene: -; CDR3 length: 16; V gene: TRBV9; CDR3 DNA: TGTGCCAGCAGCGTAGCGCCTACGGGCAATAATTCACCCCTCCACTTT; CDR3 protein: CASSVAPTGNNSPLHF